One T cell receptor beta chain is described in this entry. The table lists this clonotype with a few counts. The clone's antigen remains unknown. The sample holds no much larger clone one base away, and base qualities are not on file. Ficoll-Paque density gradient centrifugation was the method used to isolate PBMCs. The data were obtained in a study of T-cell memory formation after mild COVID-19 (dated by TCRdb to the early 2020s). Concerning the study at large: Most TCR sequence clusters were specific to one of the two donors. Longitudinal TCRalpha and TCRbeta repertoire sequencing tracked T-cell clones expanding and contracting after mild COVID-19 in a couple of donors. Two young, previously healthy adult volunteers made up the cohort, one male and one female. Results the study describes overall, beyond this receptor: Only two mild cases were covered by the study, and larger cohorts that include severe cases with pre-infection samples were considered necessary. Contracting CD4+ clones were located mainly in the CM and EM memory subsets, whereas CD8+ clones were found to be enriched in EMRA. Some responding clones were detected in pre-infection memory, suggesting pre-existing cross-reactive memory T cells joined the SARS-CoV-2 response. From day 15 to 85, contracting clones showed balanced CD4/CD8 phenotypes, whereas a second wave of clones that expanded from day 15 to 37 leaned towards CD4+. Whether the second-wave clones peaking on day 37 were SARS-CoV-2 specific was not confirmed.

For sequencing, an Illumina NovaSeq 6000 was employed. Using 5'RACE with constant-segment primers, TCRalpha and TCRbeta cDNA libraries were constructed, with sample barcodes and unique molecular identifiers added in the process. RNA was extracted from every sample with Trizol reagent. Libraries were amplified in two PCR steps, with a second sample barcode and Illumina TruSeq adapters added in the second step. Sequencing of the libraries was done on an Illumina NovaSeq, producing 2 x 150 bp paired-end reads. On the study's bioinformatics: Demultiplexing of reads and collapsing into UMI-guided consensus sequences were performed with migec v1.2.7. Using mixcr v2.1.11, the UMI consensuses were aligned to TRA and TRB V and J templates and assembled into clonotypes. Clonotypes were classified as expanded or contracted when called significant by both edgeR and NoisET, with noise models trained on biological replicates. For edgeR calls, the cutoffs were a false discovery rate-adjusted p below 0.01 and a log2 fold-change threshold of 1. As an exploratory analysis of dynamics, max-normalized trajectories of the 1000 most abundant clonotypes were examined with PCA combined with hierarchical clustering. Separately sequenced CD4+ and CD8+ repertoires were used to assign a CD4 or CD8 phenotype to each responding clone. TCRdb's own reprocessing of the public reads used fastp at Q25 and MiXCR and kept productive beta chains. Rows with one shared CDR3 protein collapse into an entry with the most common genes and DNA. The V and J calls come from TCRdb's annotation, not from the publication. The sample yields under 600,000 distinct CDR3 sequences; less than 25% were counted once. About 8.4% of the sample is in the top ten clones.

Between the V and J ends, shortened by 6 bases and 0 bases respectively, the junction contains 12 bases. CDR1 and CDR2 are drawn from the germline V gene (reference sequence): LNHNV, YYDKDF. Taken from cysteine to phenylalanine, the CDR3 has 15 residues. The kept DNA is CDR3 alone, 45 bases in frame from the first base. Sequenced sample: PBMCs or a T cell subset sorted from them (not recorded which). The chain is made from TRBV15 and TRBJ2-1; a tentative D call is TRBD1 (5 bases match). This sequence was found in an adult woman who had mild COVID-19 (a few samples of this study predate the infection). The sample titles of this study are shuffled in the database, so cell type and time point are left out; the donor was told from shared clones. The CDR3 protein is CATSLGHLSYNEQFF. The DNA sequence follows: TGTGCCACCAGTCTCGGACACCTCTCCTACAATGAGCAGTTCTTC.